The 13 T cell receptor beta chains below all came from one sample that was sequenced in a study of cytotoxic CD8 clonotypes in ibrutinib-treated CLL. This table comes from immunoSEQ multiplex PCR, and its TCRdb copy is limited to in-frame clones, with some not included. The sample has roughly 250,000 clones; about three quarters are singletons. The material was PBMCs, obtained after 24 months of ibrutinib treatment. The receptors were sampled from a human donor with chronic lymphocytic leukemia.

This clone was counted a few times. This chain links TRBV27 with TRBJ1-3; TRBD1 might be the D (5 bases). This CDR3 has 14 residues. The V gene's germline CDR1 is MNHEY and CDR2 SMNVEV (reference sequence). Trimming took 8 bases from V and 0 from J, leaving 11 bases between them. CDR3 sequence reads: CASSGTVSGNTIYF. The CDR3 DNA reads as TGTGCCAGCTCCGGGACGGTCTCTGGAAACACCATATATTTT.

The chain employs TRBV13 and TRBJ1-1; TRBD1 aligns across 7 bases. CDR1 is PRHDT, CDR2 FYEKMQ, per germline (reference sequence). Trimming at V came to 5 bases and at J to 1 base, leaving 7 bases not matched to a gene. The CDR3 spans 15 residues. The CDR3 coding sequence is TGTGCCAGCAGCCTACCAGGGGGTGCGAACACTGAAGCTTTCTTT. Its translation is CASSLPGGANTEAFF. Filled out from reference TRBV13 and TRBJ1-1, the complete variable domain reads AAGVIQSPRHLIKEKRETATLKCYPIPRHDTVYWYQQGPGQDPQFLISFYEKMQSDKGSIPDRFSAQQFSDYHSELNMSSLELGDSALYFCASSLPGGANTEAFFGQGTRLTVV.

V is TRBV5-1 and J is TRBJ1-5; possible D gene TRBD1, 5 bases. CDR3 size: 15 residues. Per germline, CDR1 SGHRS and CDR2 YFSETQ. The V and J ends lost 4 bases and 4 bases respectively, with 15 bases between them. This chain's CDR3 is CASSPGSPGNQPQHF. The CDR3 coding sequence is TGCGCCAGCAGCCCCGGGTCTCCAGGGAATCAGCCCCAGCATTTT.

V gene TRBV4-3 combines with J gene TRBJ1-1; TRBD1 agrees at 8 bases. Per germline, CDR1 LGHNA and CDR2 YSLEER. This CDR3 is 13 amino acids long. The J segment lost 3 bases and the V segment lost 5 bases, leaving 2 bases of the junction unmatched. The CDR3 protein is CASSSQGDTEAFF. In DNA form, the CDR3 reads TGCGCCAGCAGCTCACAGGGGGACACTGAAGCTTTCTTT.

V and J are TRBV6-5 and TRBJ1-2; 10 nucleotides align to TRBD1. With 5 bases clipped from V and 8 bases from J, the junction kept 11 bases outside the gene matches. Germline loops: CDR1 MNHEY, CDR2 SVGAGI. The CDR3 is 15 residues long. The DNA of the CDR3 is TGTGCCAGCAGTGCGCCGGGACAGGGGAAGGAGGGCTACACCTTC. It translates to CASSAPGQGKEGYTF.

The chain has TRBV6-1 and TRBJ2-3; D could derive from TRBD1 or TRBD2 (5 bases each). CDR3 length: 15 residues. V shed 8 bases and J shed 4 bases, with 19 bases lying between them. CDR1 and CDR2 from the germline V gene are MNHNS and SASEGT. The CDR3 loop reads CASQPGTAVADTQYF. The CDR3 DNA reads TGTGCCAGCCAACCCGGGACGGCGGTTGCAGATACGCAGTATTTT.

This clone was recorded a few times. V usage is TRBV6-5 and J usage is TRBJ2-7; 12 positions agree with TRBD2. Germline V gene lookup returns CDR1 MNHEY and CDR2 SVGAGI. This CDR3 spans 16 amino acids. Trimming at V came to 0 bases and at J to 2 bases, leaving 2 bases not matched to a gene. The DNA of the CDR3 is TGTGCCAGCAGTTACTCTAGACTAGCGGGGGCCTACGAGCAGTACTTC. Translating gives CASSYSRLAGAYEQYF.

CDR3 loop: CASSQVSRFTDTQYF. The DNA of the CDR3 is TGTGCCAGCAGCCAAGTCAGTAGATTCACAGATACGCAGTATTTT. J is TRBJ2-3 and V is TRBV4-2; no clear D gene. Looked up from germline, CDR1 is LGHNA and CDR2 is YNFKEQ. CDR3 length: 15 residues. Trimming removed 1 base at V and 2 bases at J, with 10 bases between.

V gene TRBV18 combines with J gene TRBJ2-2, with D possibly matching TRBD1 (5 bases). The CDR3 runs 16 residues. Trimming removed 6 bases from V and 6 bases from J, with 20 bases in between. The germline V gene has CDR1 KGHSH and CDR2 LQKENI. CDR3 protein: CASSQGLDPGAGELFF. CDR3 coding DNA: TGTGCCAGCTCGCAGGGCCTGGACCCCGGAGCCGGGGAGCTGTTTTTT.

The chain has TRBV28 and TRBJ2-5; TRBD1 agrees at 10 bases. Per the germline V gene, CDR1 is MDHEN and CDR2 is SYDVKM. The CDR3 spans 16 residues. The J segment lost 5 bases and the V segment lost 6 bases, leaving 12 bases of the junction unmatched. CDR3 sequence: CASSPWRDRGSETQYF. CDR3 bases: TGTGCCAGCAGCCCCTGGCGGGACAGGGGTAGCGAGACCCAGTACTTC.

In this sample, this clone turned up once. The chain employs TRBV6-5 and TRBJ2-5; D is perhaps TRBD2 (6 bases). This CDR3 has 14 residues. Per the germline V gene, CDR1 is MNHEY and CDR2 is SVGAGI. The V end lost 0 bases, the J end lost 4 bases, and 9 bases lay between the germline ends. DNA for the CDR3: TGTGCCAGCAGTTACTCGGCGGGATCAGAGACCCAGTACTTC. Translation: CASSYSAGSETQYF.

The CDR3 DNA follows: TGTGCCACCAAGACTAGCGGGAGGCCCCACGAGCAGTACTTC. Translating gives CATKTSGRPHEQYF. The chain combines TRBV15 with TRBJ2-7; TRBD2 matches at 13 bases. This CDR3 comprises 14 residues. V lost 7 bases to trimming and J lost 5 bases; unmatched junction nucleotides: 5. Germline V gives CDR1 LNHNV, CDR2 YYDKDF (reference sequence). Supplemented by reference TRBV15 and TRBJ2-7, the full variable domain reads DAMVIQNPRYQVTQFGKPVTLSCSQTLNHNVMYWYQQKSSQAPKLLFHYYDKDFNNEADTPDNFQSRRPNTSFCFLDIRSPGLGDTAMYLCATKTSGRPHEQYFGPGTRLTVT.

This clone was seen a few times. The chain carries TRBV9 and TRBJ2-4; 9 bases fit TRBD2. There are 14 residues in the CDR3. V lost 7 bases to trimming and J lost 9 bases; unmatched junction nucleotides: 11. Germline assignment: CDR1 SGDLS and CDR2 YYNGEE. CDR3 amino acids: CASAGTSYASIQYF. The CDR3 DNA reads as TGTGCCAGCGCCGGGACTAGCTATGCGAGCATTCAGTACTTC.